This TCR beta chain was found in a study of vaccination and CD4 T cells after COVID-19. Study outcomes and limitations: In convalescent patients, a median approximately 86% of reactive clones appeared only post-vaccination.

Treatment denoted: roughly 11-day PBMC culture with coronavirus spike peptide pools or control peptides (ViraFEST assay). TCR sequencing followed the expansion of antigen-specific T cells with peptide pools in ViraFEST. Cultured CD4+ T-cell DNA underwent Oncomine TCR Beta short-read sequencing. TCRdb reanalysed the PCR reads using MiXCR and keeps one entry per CDR3 protein. The sample consists of more than 10,000 distinct CDR3 sequences, 53% of them appearing once. As regards this clonotype: Its cognate antigen is unknown.

The CDR3 has 13 amino acids. The germline V gene encodes CDR1 MDHEN and CDR2 SYDVKM. V lost 5 bases to trimming and J lost 3 bases, with 10 bases between them. The V and J genes are TRBV28 and TRBJ1-1; no definite D call. Sequencing input: CD4+ T cells from blood, cultured in vitro. The clonotype was recovered from a human donor who had recovered from COVID-19. DNA for the CDR3: TGTGCCAGCAGTCCGCCGTTGGACACTGAAGCTTTCTTT. This encodes CASSPPLDTEAFF. Complete variable domain (other parts from reference TRBV28 and TRBJ1-1): DVKVTQSSRYLVKRTGEKVFLECVQDMDHENMFWYRQDPGLGLRLIYFSYDVKMKEKGDIPEGYSVSREKKERFSLILESASTNQTSMYLCASSPPLDTEAFFGQGTRLTVV.